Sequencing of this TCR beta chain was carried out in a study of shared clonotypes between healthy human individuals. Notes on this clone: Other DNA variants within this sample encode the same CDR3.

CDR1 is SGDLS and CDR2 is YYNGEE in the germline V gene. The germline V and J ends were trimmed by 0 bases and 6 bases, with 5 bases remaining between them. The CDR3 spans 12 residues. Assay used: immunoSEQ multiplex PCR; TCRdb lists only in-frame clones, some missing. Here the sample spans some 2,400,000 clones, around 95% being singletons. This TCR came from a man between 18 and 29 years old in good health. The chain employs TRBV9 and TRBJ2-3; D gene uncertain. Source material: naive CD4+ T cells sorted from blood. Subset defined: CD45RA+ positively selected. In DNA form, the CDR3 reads TGTGCCAGCAGCGTAGCTGGGGATACGCAGTATTTT. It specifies CASSVAGDTQYF.